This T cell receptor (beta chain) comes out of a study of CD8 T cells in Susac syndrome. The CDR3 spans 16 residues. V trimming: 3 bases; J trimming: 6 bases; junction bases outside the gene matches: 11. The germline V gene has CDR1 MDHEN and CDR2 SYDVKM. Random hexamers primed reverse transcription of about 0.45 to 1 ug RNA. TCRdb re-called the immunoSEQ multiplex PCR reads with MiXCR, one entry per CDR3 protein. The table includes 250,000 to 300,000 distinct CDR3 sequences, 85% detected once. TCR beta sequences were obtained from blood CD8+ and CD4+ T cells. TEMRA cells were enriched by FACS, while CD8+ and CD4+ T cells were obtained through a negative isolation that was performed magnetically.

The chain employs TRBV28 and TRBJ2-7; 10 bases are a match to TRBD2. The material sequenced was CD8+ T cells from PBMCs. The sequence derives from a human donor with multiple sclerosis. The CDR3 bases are TGTGCCAGCAGTTTCTTAGCGGGAGGTGGTGCCGGCGAGCAGTACTTC. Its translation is CASSFLAGGGAGEQYF.